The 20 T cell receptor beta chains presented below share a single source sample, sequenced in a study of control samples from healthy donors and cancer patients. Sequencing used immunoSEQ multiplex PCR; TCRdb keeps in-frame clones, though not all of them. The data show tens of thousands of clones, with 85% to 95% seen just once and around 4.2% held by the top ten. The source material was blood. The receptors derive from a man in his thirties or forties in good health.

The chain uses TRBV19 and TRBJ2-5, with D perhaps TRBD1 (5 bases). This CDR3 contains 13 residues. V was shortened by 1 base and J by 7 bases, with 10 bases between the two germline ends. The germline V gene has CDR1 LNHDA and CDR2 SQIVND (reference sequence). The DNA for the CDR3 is TGTGCCAGTAGTATAGCCAGGGATGGGACCCAGTACTTC. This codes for CASSIARDGTQYF.

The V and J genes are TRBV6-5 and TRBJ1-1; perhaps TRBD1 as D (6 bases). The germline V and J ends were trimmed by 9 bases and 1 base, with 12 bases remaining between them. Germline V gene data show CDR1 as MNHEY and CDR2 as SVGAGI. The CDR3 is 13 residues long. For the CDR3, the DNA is TGTGCCAGTCAATCGGGACAGAACACTGAAGCTTTCTTT. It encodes CASQSGQNTEAFF.

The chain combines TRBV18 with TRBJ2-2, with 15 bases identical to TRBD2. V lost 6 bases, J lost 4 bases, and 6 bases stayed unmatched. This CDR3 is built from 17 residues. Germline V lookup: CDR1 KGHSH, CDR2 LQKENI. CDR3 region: CASSGLAGGFSTGELFF. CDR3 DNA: TGTGCCAGCTCGGGACTAGCGGGAGGTTTCAGCACCGGGGAGCTGTTTTTT.

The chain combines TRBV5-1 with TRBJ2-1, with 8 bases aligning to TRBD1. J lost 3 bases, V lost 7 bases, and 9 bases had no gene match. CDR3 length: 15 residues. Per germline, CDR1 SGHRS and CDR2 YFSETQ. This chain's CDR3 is CASGGTGPVYNEQFF. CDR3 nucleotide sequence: TGCGCCAGCGGGGGGACAGGCCCCGTCTACAATGAGCAGTTCTTC.

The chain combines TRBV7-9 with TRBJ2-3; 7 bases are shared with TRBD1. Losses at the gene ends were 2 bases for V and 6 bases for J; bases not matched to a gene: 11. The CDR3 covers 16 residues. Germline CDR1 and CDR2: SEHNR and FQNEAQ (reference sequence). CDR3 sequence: CASSLNDRALWDTQYF. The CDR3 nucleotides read TGTGCCAGCAGCTTAAACGACAGGGCCCTATGGGATACGCAGTATTTT.

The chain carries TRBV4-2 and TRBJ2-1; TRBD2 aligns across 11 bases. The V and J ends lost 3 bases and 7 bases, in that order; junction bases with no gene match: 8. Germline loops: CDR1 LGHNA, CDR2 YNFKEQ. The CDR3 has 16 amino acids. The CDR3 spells CASSHHGTSGGNEQFF. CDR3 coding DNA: TGTGCCAGCAGCCACCACGGGACTAGCGGAGGGAATGAGCAGTTCTTC.

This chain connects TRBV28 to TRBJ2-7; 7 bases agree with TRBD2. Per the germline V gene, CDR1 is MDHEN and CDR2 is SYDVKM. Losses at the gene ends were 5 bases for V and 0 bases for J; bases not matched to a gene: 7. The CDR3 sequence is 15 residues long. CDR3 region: CASSETSWTSYEQYF. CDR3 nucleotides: TGTGCCAGCAGTGAGACTAGCTGGACCTCCTACGAGCAGTACTTC.

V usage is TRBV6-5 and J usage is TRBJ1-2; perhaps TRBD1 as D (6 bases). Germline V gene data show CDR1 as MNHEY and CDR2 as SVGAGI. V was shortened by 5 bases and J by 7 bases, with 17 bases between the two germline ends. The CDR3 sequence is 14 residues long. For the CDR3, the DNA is TGTGCCAGCAGTCCTGACTCCGGGGGCGGTGGCTACACCTTC. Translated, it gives CASSPDSGGGGYTF.

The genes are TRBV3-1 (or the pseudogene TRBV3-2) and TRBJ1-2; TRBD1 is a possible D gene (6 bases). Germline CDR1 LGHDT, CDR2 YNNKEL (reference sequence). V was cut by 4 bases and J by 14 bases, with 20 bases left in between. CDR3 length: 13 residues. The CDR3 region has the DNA TGTGCCAGCAGCCGTCCCGGACAGAGCAGTTTAACCTTC. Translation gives CASSRPGQSSLTF.

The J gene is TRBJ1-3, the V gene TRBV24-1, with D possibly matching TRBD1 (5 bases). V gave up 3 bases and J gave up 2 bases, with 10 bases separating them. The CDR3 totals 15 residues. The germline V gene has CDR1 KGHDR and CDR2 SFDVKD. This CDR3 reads CATSDAGTTGNTIYF. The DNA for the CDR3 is TGTGCCACCAGTGATGCCGGGACGACTGGAAACACCATATATTTT.

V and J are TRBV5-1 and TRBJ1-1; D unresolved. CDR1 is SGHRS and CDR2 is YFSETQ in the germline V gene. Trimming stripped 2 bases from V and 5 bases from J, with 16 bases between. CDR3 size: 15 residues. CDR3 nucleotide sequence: TGCGCCAGCAGCTTCGGTAGGGCAGTTGGAACTGAAGCTTTCTTT. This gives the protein CASSFGRAVGTEAFF.

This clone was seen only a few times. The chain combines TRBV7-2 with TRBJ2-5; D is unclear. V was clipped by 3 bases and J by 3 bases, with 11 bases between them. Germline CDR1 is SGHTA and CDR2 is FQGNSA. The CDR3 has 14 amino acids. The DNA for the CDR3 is TGTGCCAGCAGCTTCTCCCGGCTAAAAGAGACCCAGTACTTC. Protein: CASSFSRLKETQYF.

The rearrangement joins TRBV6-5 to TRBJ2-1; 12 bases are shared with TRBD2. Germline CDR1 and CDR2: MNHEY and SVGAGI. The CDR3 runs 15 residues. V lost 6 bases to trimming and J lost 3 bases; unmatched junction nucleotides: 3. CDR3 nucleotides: TGTGCCAGCAGCCCGACTAGCGGGGGCTACAATGAGCAGTTCTTC. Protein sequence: CASSPTSGGYNEQFF.

Here the CDR3 DNA reads TGTGCCAGCAGTTACGGGGACAGGGGGAGCACTGAAGCTTTCTTT. The encoded protein is CASSYGDRGSTEAFF. The V gene is TRBV6-2 or TRBV6-3, the J gene TRBJ1-1; 11 bases match TRBD1. Per the germline V gene, CDR1 is MNHEY and CDR2 is SVGEGT. Trimming cost V 2 bases and J 4 bases; bases outside gene matches: 3. The CDR3 is 15 amino acids.

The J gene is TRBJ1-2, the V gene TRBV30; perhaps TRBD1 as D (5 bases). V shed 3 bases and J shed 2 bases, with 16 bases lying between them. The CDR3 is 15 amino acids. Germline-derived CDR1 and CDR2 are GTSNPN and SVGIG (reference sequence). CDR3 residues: CAWRLGPFHNYGYTF. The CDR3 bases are TGTGCCTGGAGGTTGGGACCCTTCCACAACTATGGCTACACCTTC.

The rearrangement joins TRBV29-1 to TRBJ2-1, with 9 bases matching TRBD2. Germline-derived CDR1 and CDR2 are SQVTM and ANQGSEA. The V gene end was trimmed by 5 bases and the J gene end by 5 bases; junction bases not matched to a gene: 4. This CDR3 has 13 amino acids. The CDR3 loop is CSVFPSGNNEQFF. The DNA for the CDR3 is TGCAGCGTTTTTCCTAGCGGGAACAATGAGCAGTTCTTC.

CDR3 residues: CASSVAVGAGANVLTF. In DNA, the CDR3 is TGTGCCAGCAGCGTAGCTGTAGGGGCTGGGGCCAACGTCCTGACTTTC. The genes are TRBV9 and TRBJ2-6; maybe TRBD1 (5 bases). This CDR3 contains 16 residues. Between the trimmed V and J ends, which lost 0 bases and 2 bases, there was a span of 9 bases. The V gene's germline CDR1 is SGDLS and CDR2 YYNGEE.

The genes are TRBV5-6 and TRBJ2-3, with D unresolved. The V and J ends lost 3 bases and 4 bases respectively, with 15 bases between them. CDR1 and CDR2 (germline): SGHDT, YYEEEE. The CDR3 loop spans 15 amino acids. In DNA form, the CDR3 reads TGTGCCAGCAGCTCCCCACAAGGGATGGCAGATACGCAGTATTTT. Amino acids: CASSSPQGMADTQYF.

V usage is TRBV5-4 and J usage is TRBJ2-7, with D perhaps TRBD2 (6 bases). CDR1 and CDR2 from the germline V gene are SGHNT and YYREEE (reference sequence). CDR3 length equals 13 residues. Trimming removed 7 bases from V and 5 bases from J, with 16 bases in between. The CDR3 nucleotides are TGTGCCAGCGCCCTCCGGGCTAGCGACGAGCAGTACTTC. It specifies CASALRASDEQYF.

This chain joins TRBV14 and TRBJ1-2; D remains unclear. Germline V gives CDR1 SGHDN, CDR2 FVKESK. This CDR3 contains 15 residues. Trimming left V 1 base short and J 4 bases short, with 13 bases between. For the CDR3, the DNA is TGTGCCAGCAGCCAAGCGAAGGCCAGCCCCTATGGCTACACCTTC. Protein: CASSQAKASPYGYTF.